Listed below are T cell receptor beta chains from one sample, sequenced in a study of beta chain features in type 1 diabetes. The table came from immunoSEQ multiplex PCR; TCRdb's copy has only in-frame clones and leaves some out. Of about 650,000 clones listed, around 11% are singletons. Sequencing was performed on naive CD4+ T cells from blood. Receptor source: a man aged 30 to 45 with type 1 diabetes. CDR3s include the opening cysteine and the closing phenylalanine or tryptophan. Each record gives: D gene, clone size, J gene, V gene, CDR3 protein, CDR3 DNA. D genes are given only for firm matches. A clone size is listed for some rows: how often the clone was seen (once, few, many), or a class if it is expanded.

D: TRBD2
size: -
J: TRBJ2-6
V: TRBV6-5
CDR3: CASSFRAGAGANVLTF
DNA: TGTGCCAGCAGTTTCAGAGCGGGAGCCGGGGCCAACGTCCTGACTTTC

D: -
size: -
J: TRBJ2-2
V: TRBV7-2
CDR3: CASPDGGQFTGELFF
DNA: TGTGCCAGCCCGGACGGGGGACAGTTCACCGGGGAGCTGTTTTTT

D: -
size: few
J: TRBJ2-5
V: TRBV6-1
CDR3: CASSDFGRGGETQYF
DNA: TGTGCCAGCAGTGACTTCGGCAGGGGTGGTGAGACCCAGTACTTC

D: -
size: few
J: TRBJ1-1
V: TRBV7-3
CDR3: CASSLFGGNTEAFF
DNA: TGTGCCAGCAGCCTCTTTGGGGGGAACACTGAAGCTTTCTTT

D: -
size: few
J: TRBJ2-5
V: TRBV7-2
CDR3: CASSQGGFEETQYF
DNA: TGTGCCAGCAGCCAAGGAGGGTTTGAGGAGACCCAGTACTTC

D: -
size: many
J: TRBJ2-5
V: TRBV28
CDR3: CASSSGQQETQYF
DNA: TGTGCCAGCAGTTCCGGACAGCAAGAGACCCAGTACTTC

D: -
size: few
J: TRBJ2-7
V: TRBV5-1
CDR3: CASSSAGRNEQYF
DNA: TGCGCCAGCAGCTCGGCGGGTCGGAACGAGCAGTACTTC

D: -
size: few
J: TRBJ1-3
V: TRBV28
CDR3: CASSLRGVGNTIYF
DNA: TGTGCCAGCAGTTTACGGGGGGTGGGAAACACCATATATTTT

D: TRBD1
size: -
J: TRBJ2-7
V: TRBV5-6
CDR3: CASRRGMGQGSYEQYF
DNA: TGTGCCAGCAGGCGGGGGATGGGACAGGGGTCCTACGAGCAGTACTTC

D: -
size: -
J: TRBJ2-3
V: TRBV9
CDR3: CASQKEGTTDTQYF
DNA: TGTGCCAGCCAAAAGGAGGGCACCACAGATACGCAGTATTTT

D: -
size: -
J: TRBJ1-5
V: TRBV7-9
CDR3: CASSALSGGQPQHF
DNA: TGTGCCAGCAGCGCCCTGTCCGGTGGTCAGCCCCAGCATTTT

D: TRBD1
size: few
J: TRBJ2-5
V: TRBV7-9
CDR3: CASSPQWTGDKETQYF
DNA: TGTGCCAGCAGCCCCCAGTGGACAGGGGATAAAGAGACCCAGTACTTC

D: -
size: few
J: TRBJ2-7
V: TRBV30
CDR3: CAWSGQAGPYEQYF
DNA: TGTGCCTGGAGTGGTCAGGCAGGGCCTTACGAGCAGTACTTC

D: TRBD1
size: many
J: TRBJ1-1
V: TRBV6-5
CDR3: CASSRTGRGDTEAFF
DNA: TGTGCCAGCAGTAGGACAGGGAGAGGTGACACTGAAGCTTTCTTT

D: -
size: -
J: TRBJ1-4
V: TRBV5-8
CDR3: CASSSGSDGTSTNEKLFF
DNA: TGTGCCAGCAGCTCAGGATCCGACGGGACATCAACTAATGAAAAACTGTTTTTT

D: -
size: -
J: TRBJ1-6
V: TRBV6-5
CDR3: CASSYSLNSPLHF
DNA: TGTGCCAGCAGTTACTCGCTGAATTCACCCCTCCACTTT

D: TRBD1
size: -
J: TRBJ2-7
V: TRBV30
CDR3: CACTDRGKAYEQYF
DNA: TGTGCCTGTACGGACAGGGGAAAAGCCTACGAGCAGTACTTC

D: -
size: few
J: TRBJ1-5
V: TRBV4-3
CDR3: CASSRERTGQPQHF
DNA: TGCGCCAGCAGCCGGGAAAGGACGGGACAGCCCCAGCATTTT

D: -
size: -
J: TRBJ1-1
V: TRBV5-4
CDR3: CASSQVGVQGEAFF
DNA: TGTGCCAGCAGCCAAGTGGGGGTACAGGGTGAAGCTTTCTTT

D: TRBD2
size: few
J: TRBJ2-3
V: TRBV5-6
CDR3: CASSSRTSGRQDTQYF
DNA: TGTGCCAGCAGCAGTCGGACTAGCGGGCGTCAAGATACGCAGTATTTT

D: TRBD2
size: few
J: TRBJ2-7
V: TRBV28
CDR3: CASSLQTSGGIRYEQYF
DNA: TGTGCCAGCAGTTTACAGACTAGCGGGGGAATCAGATACGAGCAGTACTTC

D: -
size: -
J: TRBJ1-4
V: TRBV7-6
CDR3: CASSKSSVNEKLFF
DNA: TGTGCCAGCAGCAAAAGCAGTGTGAATGAAAAACTGTTTTTT

D: -
size: few
J: TRBJ2-5
V: TRBV29-1
CDR3: CSVETLAGGETQYF
DNA: TGCAGCGTTGAAACGCTCGCGGGTGGTGAGACCCAGTACTTC

D: -
size: -
J: TRBJ2-7
V: TRBV7-2
CDR3: CASSSRTEGAQYF
DNA: TGTGCCAGCAGCTCAAGGACGGAGGGAGCGCAGTACTTC

D: -
size: few
J: TRBJ1-1
V: TRBV6-1
CDR3: CASSERLQAWTEAFF
DNA: TGTGCCAGCAGTGAACGATTACAGGCGTGGACTGAAGCTTTCTTT

D: -
size: -
J: TRBJ1-3
V: TRBV5-1
CDR3: CASSLSEMSTIYF
DNA: TGCGCCAGCAGCTTGAGTGAGATGAGCACCATATATTTT

D: -
size: few
J: TRBJ2-1
V: TRBV29-1
CDR3: CSVRTVSYNEQFF
DNA: TGCAGCGTTCGGACAGTTTCCTACAATGAGCAGTTCTTC

D: -
size: few
J: TRBJ2-7
V: TRBV7-9
CDR3: CASSLGAGISYEQYF
DNA: TGTGCCAGCAGCTTAGGGGCGGGGATCTCCTACGAGCAGTACTTC

D: TRBD1
size: few
J: TRBJ2-5
V: TRBV5-4
CDR3: CASSRGQEQETQYF
DNA: TGTGCCAGCTCTCGGGGACAGGAGCAAGAGACCCAGTACTTC

D: -
size: -
J: TRBJ1-6
V: TRBV6-5
CDR3: CASSYRTQDSPLHF
DNA: TGTGCCAGCAGTTATAGGACTCAAGATTCACCCCTCCACTTT

D: TRBD2
size: few
J: TRBJ2-1
V: TRBV2
CDR3: CASSSSGDYNEQFF
DNA: TGTGCCAGCAGTTCTAGCGGGGATTACAATGAGCAGTTCTTC

D: TRBD1
size: few
J: TRBJ2-1
V: TRBV4-3
CDR3: CASSRGQGAYNEQFF
DNA: TGCGCCAGCAGCCGGGGACAGGGAGCCTACAATGAGCAGTTCTTC

D: -
size: few
J: TRBJ2-5
V: TRBV11-3
CDR3: CASSLDFFQETQYF
DNA: TGTGCCAGCAGCTTAGACTTCTTCCAAGAGACCCAGTACTTC

D: -
size: few
J: TRBJ2-7
V: TRBV28
CDR3: CASTPGGRASYEQYF
DNA: TGTGCCAGCACCCCCGGGGGTAGGGCCTCCTACGAGCAGTACTTC

D: -
size: -
J: TRBJ2-3
V: TRBV9
CDR3: CASSPRYYTDTQYF
DNA: TGTGCCAGCAGCCCTCGATATTACACAGATACGCAGTATTTT